This TCR beta chain was recorded in a study of T-cell memory formation after mild COVID-19. TCRdb reprocessed the 5' RACE reads via MiXCR and lists one record per CDR3 protein. The sample has roughly 400,000 distinct CDR3 sequences; 20% to 25% are singletons. Notes on this clonotype: Its cognate antigen is unknown.

Overall study findings and caveats: Contracting clones from day 15 to 85 showed balanced CD4/CD8; later expanders favored CD4+.

Per germline, CDR1 SGDLS and CDR2 YYNGEE. This CDR3 region has 11 residues. Trimming left V 3 bases short and J 12 bases short, with 7 bases between. The receptor was isolated from an adult woman who had mild COVID-19 (a few samples of this study predate the infection). Cell type and time point are not known. Sequencing was done on a sample of PBMCs or a T cell subset sorted from them (not recorded which). The chain joins TRBV9 to TRBJ1-6, with unresolved D. CDR3 amino acids: CASSEGGPLHF. CDR3 DNA: TGTGCCAGCAGCGAGGGTGGACCCCTCCACTTT.